A single sample gave rise to the 6 T cell receptor beta chains below, sequenced in a study of T cells in Graves' hyperthyroidism and ophthalmopathy. The CDR3 regions of TCR beta were amplified from RNA transcripts. HTBI primers were used for first-round RT-PCR of the TCR CDR3. In TCRdb, the multiplex PCR reads were re-called with MiXCR into one record per CDR3 protein. The table records 350,000 to 500,000 distinct CDR3 sequences, roughly 13% of them present only once. Material: blood. The receptors were gathered from a woman aged 18-29 years with Graves' hyperthyroidism.

This clonotype was recorded at least ten times. The rearrangement links TRBV28 to TRBJ1-2; D unresolved. The CDR3 runs 12 residues. V was trimmed by 2 bases and J by 5 bases, leaving 6 bases between them. Germline CDR1 and CDR2: MDHEN and SYDVKM. CDR3 nucleotide sequence: TGTGCCAGCAGTTTAATGCGATATGGCTACACCTTC. It yields the protein CASSLMRYGYTF.

A note on this clonotype: An end of the junction differs from the germline gene, which may be a read error. The V gene is TRBV10-3, the J gene TRBJ1-5; TRBD1 matches at 7 bases. Germline V lookup: CDR1 ENHRY, CDR2 SYGVKD. The CDR3 is made up of 15 amino acids. CDR3 in DNA: TGTGCCAGCAGTGATGCGACAGGGTTAGGTCAGCCCCAGCATTTT. Its translation is CASSDATGLGQPQHF.

Details on this clonotype: This clone may be a read error of a much larger clone one base away. The chain employs TRBV7-2 and TRBJ2-1; the match to TRBD2 covers 8 bases. Matching the DNA end better, TRBJ2-7 makes the J call doubtful. This CDR3 region has 15 residues. The germline gives CDR1 SGHTA, CDR2 FQGNSA. In DNA form, the CDR3 reads TGTGCCAGCAGCGGGCAGCGGGGGTCCTACAATGAGCAGTACTTC. Protein sequence: CASSGQRGSYNEQYF.

The table lists this clonotype with many counts. This chain joins TRBV13 and TRBJ2-3, with 11 bases fitting TRBD2. The V gene's germline CDR1 is PRHDT and CDR2 FYEKMQ (reference sequence). CDR3 size: 16 residues. With V trimmed by 9 bases and J by 2 bases, 10 bases remained unmatched. The CDR3 DNA sequence: TGTGCCAGTACCTCGGGACTAGCGGCCCTCACAGATACGCAGTATTTT. Residues: CASTSGLAALTDTQYF.

CDR3: CASRADRNYGYTF. The CDR3 DNA is TGTGCCAGCAGAGCTGACCGAAACTATGGCTACACCTTC. The J gene is TRBJ1-2, the V gene TRBV2; D unclear. There are 13 residues in the CDR3. Germline CDR1 SNHLY, CDR2 FYNNEI. V lost 6 bases and J 2 bases, leaving 10 bases between the germline ends. Full variable domain (outside the CDR3, taken from reference TRBV2 and TRBJ1-2): EPEVTQTPSHQVTQMGQEVILRCVPISNHLYFYWYRQILGQKVEFLVSFYNNEISEKSEIFDDQFSVERPDGSNFTLKIRSTKLEDSAMYFCASRADRNYGYTFGSGTRLTVV.

This clonotype occurred once. The rearrangement uses TRBV5-1 and TRBJ2-1; 8 bases agree with TRBD2. CDR1 is SGHRS and CDR2 is YFSETQ in the germline V gene. The CDR3 sequence is 17 residues long. V lost 0 bases and J lost 6; bases outside the gene matches: 11. Here the CDR3 reads CASSLGLDWREVNEQFF. The DNA for the CDR3 is TGCGCCAGCAGCTTGGGCCTTGACTGGCGGGAGGTCAATGAGCAGTTCTTC. The full variable domain, with the rest looked up from reference TRBV5-1 and TRBJ2-1, is KAGVTQTPRYLIKTRGQQVTLSCSPISGHRSVSWYQQTPGQGLQFLFEYFSETQRNKGNFPGRFSGRQFSNSRSEMNVSTLELGDSALYLCASSLGLDWREVNEQFFGPGTRLTVL.